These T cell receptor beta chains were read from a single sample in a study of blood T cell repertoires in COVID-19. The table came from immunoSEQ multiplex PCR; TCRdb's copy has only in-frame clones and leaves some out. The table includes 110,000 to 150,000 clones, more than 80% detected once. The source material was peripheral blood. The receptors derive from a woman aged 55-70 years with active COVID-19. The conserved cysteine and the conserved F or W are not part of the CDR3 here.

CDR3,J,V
ASAQGGVRQTQY,TRBJ2-5,TRBV27
ASGTFPEQY,TRBJ2-7,TRBV23-1
ASSPGPYGYT,TRBJ1-2,TRBV6-5
ASSRGTSGFQETQY,TRBJ2-5,TRBV4-2
ASSSRAYEQY,TRBJ2-7,TRBV28
ASSPRDWASYEQY,TRBJ2-7,TRBV6-5
ASSNGQGNDIQY,TRBJ2-4,TRBV18
ASKEWSLNEKLF,TRBJ1-4,TRBV6-5
ASSMSRGLGGYT,TRBJ1-2,TRBV19
SVPGQYQETQY,TRBJ2-5,TRBV29-1
AWSVPGGRKEAF,TRBJ1-1,TRBV30
ASSQDAGQLTGELF,TRBJ2-2,TRBV3-1/TRBV3-2
ASSQGLPGLAGVEQY,TRBJ2-7,TRBV4-3
ASSGPAGTSGTHNEQF,TRBJ2-1,TRBV6-1
ASRPLTSGRADTQY,TRBJ2-3,TRBV28
SVEGGQANYGYT,TRBJ1-2,TRBV29-1
ASSDTGTAYSNEQF,TRBJ2-1,TRBV5-6
ASSLTSGREYEQY,TRBJ2-7,TRBV7-8
ASSPGGAEQY,TRBJ2-7,TRBV18
ASSHREGPLRNEQF,TRBJ2-1,TRBV5-1
ATLAGSSTDTQY,TRBJ2-3,TRBV28
ASRSGGANEKLF,TRBJ1-4,TRBV2
ASSQKAGGQSYEQY,TRBJ2-7,TRBV18
ASSRQGPNTEAF,TRBJ1-1,TRBV19
ASSLVPSGLFAGELF,TRBJ2-2,TRBV28
ASSRQGPNTEAF,TRBJ1-1,TRBV5-1
ASSLAPGGNTEAF,TRBJ1-1,TRBV5-4
ASNPSARPERDTGELF,TRBJ2-2,TRBV21-1
ASSLIRGPETQY,TRBJ2-5,TRBV11-2
ASSLQRGGTGELF,TRBJ2-2,TRBV6-2/TRBV6-3
ASRTGTSSREETQY,TRBJ2-5,TRBV7-9
ASSSYDRPPYEQY,TRBJ2-7,TRBV18
AWSGLAGLREQF,TRBJ2-1,TRBV30
ASSQEGRTQY,TRBJ2-5,TRBV3-1/TRBV3-2
ASSFKQTQETQY,TRBJ2-5,TRBV5-4
ASSLAGGGETQY,TRBJ2-5,TRBV5-6
ASSAYSNQPQH,TRBJ1-5,TRBV18